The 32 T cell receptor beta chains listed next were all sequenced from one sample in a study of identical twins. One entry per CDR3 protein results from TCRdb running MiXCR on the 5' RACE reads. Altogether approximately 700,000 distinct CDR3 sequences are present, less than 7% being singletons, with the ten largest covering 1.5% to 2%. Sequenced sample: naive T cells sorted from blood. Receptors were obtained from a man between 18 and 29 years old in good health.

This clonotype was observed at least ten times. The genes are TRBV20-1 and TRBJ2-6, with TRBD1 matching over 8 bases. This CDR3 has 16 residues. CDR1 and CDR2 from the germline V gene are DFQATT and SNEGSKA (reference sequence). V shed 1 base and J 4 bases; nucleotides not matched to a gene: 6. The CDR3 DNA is TGCAGTGCTAGAGGGACAGGGCTCGCGGGGGCCAACGTCCTGACTTTC. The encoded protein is CSARGTGLAGANVLTF.

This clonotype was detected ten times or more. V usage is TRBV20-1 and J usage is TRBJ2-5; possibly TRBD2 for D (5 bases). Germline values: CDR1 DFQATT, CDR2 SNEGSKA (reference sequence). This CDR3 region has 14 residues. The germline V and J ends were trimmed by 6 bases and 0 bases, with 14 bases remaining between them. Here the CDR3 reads CSARTMRDQETQYF. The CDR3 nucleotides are TGCAGTGCCAGGACGATGAGGGACCAAGAGACCCAGTACTTC.

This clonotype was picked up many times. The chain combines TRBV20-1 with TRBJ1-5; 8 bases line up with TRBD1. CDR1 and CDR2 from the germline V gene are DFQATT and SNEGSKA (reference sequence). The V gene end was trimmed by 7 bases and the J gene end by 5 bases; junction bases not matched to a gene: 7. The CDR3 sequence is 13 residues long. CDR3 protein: CSVRTGPDQPQHF. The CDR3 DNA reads TGCAGTGTCCGGACAGGGCCAGATCAGCCCCAGCATTTT.

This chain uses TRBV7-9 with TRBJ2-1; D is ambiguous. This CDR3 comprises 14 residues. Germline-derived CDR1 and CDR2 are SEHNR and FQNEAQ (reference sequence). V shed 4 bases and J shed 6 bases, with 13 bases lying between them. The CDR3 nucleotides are TGTGCCAGCAGCTCAGACCTCGACGGCAATGAGCAGTTCTTC. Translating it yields CASSSDLDGNEQFF.

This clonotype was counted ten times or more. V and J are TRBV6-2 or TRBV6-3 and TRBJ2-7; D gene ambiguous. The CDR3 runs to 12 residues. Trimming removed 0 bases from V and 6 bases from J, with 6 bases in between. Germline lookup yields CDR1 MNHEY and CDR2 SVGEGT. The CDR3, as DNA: TGTGCCAGCAGTTACTCTTGGGGCGAGCAGTACTTC. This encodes CASSYSWGEQYF.

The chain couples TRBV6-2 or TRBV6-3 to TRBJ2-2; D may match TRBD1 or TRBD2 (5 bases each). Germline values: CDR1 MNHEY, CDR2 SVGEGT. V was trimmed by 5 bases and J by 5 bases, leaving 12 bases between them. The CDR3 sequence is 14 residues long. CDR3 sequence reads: CASSKEGPTGELFF. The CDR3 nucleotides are TGTGCCAGCAGTAAAGAGGGACCTACCGGGGAGCTGTTTTTT.

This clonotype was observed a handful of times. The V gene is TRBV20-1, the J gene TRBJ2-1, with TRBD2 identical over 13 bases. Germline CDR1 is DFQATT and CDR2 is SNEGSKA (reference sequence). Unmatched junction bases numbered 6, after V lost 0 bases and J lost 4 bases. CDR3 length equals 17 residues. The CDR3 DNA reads TGCAGTGCTAGAGACCCTGGGACTAGCGGGGTTTACAATGAGCAGTTCTTC. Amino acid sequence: CSARDPGTSGVYNEQFF.

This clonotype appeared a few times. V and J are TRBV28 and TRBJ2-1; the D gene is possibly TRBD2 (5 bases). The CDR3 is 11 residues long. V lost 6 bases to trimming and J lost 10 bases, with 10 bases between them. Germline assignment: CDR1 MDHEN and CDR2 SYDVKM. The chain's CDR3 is CASSRRLEQFF. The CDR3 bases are TGTGCCAGCAGCCGACGACTAGAGCAGTTCTTC.

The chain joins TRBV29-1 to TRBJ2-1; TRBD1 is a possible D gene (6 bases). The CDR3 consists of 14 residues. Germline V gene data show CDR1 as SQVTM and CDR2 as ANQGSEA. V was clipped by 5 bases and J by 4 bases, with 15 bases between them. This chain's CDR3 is CSVQKGELYNEQFF. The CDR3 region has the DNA TGCAGCGTTCAAAAGGGGGAATTGTACAATGAGCAGTTCTTC.

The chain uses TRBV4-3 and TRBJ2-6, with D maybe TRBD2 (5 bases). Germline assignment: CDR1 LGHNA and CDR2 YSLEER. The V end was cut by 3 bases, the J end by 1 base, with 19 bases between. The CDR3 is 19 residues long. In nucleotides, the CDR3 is TGCGCCAGCAGCCAGGACGTAGGGAGTTGGCAATCTGGGGCCAACGTCCTGACTTTC. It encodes CASSQDVGSWQSGANVLTF.

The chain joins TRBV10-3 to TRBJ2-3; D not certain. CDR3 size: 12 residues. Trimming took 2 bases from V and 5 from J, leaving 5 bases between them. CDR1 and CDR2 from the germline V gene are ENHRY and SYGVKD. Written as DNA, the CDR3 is TGTGCCATCAGTGAGGCCCGAGATACGCAGTATTTT. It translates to CAISEARDTQYF.

The CDR3 DNA reads TGCAGTGCTCCGGTGGGGGGGGGTTTCTCTGAAGCTTTCTTT. Its translation: CSAPVGGGFSEAFF. The rearrangement joins TRBV20-1 to TRBJ1-1; TRBD1 might be the D (5 bases). Deletions cut 5 bases from V and 6 bases from J, with 19 bases between. CDR1 and CDR2 (germline): DFQATT, SNEGSKA (reference sequence). This CDR3 region has 14 residues.

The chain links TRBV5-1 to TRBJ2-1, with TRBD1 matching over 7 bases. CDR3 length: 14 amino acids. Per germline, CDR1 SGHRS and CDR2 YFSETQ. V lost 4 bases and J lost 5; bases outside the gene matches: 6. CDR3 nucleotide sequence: TGCGCCAGCAGCCAAGGGGGCGACCACAATGAGCAGTTCTTC. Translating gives CASSQGGDHNEQFF. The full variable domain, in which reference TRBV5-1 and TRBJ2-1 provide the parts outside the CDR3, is KAGVTQTPRYLIKTRGQQVTLSCSPISGHRSVSWYQQTPGQGLQFLFEYFSETQRNKGNFPGRFSGRQFSNSRSEMNVSTLELGDSALYLCASSQGGDHNEQFFGPGTRLTVL.

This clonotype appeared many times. The CDR3 sequence: CASSLSWGAYEQYV. In DNA form, the CDR3 reads TGCGCCAGCAGCTTGTCTTGGGGTGCCTACGAGCAGTACGTC. This chain joins TRBV5-1 and TRBJ2-7; D unresolved. The CDR3 has 14 amino acids. V lost 1 base, J lost 2 bases, and 10 bases lay in between. Germline V gene sequence: CDR1 SGHRS, CDR2 YFSETQ.

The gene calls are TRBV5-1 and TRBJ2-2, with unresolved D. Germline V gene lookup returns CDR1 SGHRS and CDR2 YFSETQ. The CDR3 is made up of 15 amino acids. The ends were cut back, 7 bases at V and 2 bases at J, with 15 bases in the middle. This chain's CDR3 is CASCPLDTNTGELFF. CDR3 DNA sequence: TGCGCCAGCTGCCCGCTTGACACCAACACCGGGGAGCTGTTTTTT.

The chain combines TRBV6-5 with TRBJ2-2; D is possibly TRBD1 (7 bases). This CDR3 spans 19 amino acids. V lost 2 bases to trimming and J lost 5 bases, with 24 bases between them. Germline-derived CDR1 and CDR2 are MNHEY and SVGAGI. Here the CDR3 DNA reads TGTGCCAGCAGTTACCCCCTTGGAGGGGGCCGGGGGAGAACCGGGGAGCTGTTTTTT. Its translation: CASSYPLGGGRGRTGELFF.

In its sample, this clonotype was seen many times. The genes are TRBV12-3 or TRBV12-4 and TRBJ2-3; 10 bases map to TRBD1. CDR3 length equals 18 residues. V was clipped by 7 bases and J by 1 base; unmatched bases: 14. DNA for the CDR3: TGTGCCAGCACCCACCTCCTCGGACAGGGGGAAGGCACAGATACGCAGTATTTT. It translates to CASTHLLGQGEGTDTQYF.

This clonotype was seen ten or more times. The CDR3 bases are TGTGCCAGCAGCTTAGTGGGGACAGACCTCTACGAGCAGTACTTC. Amino acids: CASSLVGTDLYEQYF. The rearrangement links TRBV7-2 to TRBJ2-7, with 7 bases lining up with TRBD1. Unmatched junction bases numbered 6, after V lost 1 base and J lost 3 bases. This CDR3 is 15 amino acids long. Germline loops: CDR1 SGHTA, CDR2 FQGNSA.

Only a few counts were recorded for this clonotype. The CDR3 sequence: CASTGTGSMVGQYV. The CDR3 coding sequence is TGTGCCAGCACCGGGACAGGGAGTATGGTTGGGCAGTACGTC. The chain carries TRBV5-5 and TRBJ2-7, with 9 bases fitting TRBD1. The CDR3 is 14 residues long. Germline CDR1 is SGHKS and CDR2 is YYEKEE (reference sequence). V shed 6 bases, J shed 9 bases, and the junction held 13 bases outside the gene matches.

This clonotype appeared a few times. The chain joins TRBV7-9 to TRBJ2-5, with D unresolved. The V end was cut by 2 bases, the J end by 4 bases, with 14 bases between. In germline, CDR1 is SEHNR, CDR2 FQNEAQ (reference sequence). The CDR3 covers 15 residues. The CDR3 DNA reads TGTGCCAGCAGCTTAAGTTTTTCTAGTGGAGAGACCCAGTACTTC. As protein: CASSLSFSSGETQYF.

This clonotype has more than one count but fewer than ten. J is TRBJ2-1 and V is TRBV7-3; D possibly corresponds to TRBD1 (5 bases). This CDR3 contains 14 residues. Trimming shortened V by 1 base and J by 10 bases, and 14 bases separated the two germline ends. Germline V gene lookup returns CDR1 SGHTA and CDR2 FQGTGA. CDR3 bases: TGTGCCAGCAGCTTAATTTTCGACAGTAGCGAGCAGTTCTTC. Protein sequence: CASSLIFDSSEQFF.

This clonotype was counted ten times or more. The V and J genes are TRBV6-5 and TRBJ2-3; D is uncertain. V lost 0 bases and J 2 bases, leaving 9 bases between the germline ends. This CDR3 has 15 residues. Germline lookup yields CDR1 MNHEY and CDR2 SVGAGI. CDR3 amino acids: CASSYSTVTTDTQYF. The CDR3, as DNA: TGTGCCAGCAGTTACTCGACGGTTACCACAGATACGCAGTATTTT.

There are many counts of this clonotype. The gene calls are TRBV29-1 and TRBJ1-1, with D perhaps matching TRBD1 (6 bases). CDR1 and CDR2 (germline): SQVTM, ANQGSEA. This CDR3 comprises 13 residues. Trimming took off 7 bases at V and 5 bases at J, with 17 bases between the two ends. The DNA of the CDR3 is TGCAGCGCCCGTTTAGGGGGGGGGACTGAAGCTTTCTTT. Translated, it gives CSARLGGGTEAFF.

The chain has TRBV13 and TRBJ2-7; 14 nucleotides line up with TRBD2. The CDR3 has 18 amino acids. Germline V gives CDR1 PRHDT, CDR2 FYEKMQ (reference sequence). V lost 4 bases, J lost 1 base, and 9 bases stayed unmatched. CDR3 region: CASSWGLAGAYNSYEQYF. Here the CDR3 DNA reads TGTGCCAGCAGCTGGGGACTAGCGGGAGCATATAATTCCTACGAGCAGTACTTC.

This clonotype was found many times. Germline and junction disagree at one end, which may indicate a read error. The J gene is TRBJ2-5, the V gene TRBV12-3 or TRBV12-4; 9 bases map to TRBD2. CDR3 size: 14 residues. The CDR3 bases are TGTGCCAGCAGTCTAGCGGGAAGGGGGGAGACCCAGTACTTC. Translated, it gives CASSLAGRGETQYF.

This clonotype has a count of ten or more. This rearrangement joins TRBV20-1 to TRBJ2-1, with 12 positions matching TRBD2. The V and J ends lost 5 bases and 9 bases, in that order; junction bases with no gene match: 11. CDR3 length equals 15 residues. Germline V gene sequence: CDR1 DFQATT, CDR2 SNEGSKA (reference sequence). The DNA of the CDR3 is TGCAGTGCTTACCTGGCTAGCGGGAGGGAAGGTGAGCAGTTCTTC. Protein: CSAYLASGREGEQFF.

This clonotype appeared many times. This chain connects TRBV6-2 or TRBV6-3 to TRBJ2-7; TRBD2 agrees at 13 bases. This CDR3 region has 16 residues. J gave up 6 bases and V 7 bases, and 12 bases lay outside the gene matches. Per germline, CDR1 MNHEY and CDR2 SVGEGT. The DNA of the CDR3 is TGTGCCAGCACCAATAGGACTAGCGGGAGAAAATCCGAGCAGTACTTC. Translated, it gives CASTNRTSGRKSEQYF.

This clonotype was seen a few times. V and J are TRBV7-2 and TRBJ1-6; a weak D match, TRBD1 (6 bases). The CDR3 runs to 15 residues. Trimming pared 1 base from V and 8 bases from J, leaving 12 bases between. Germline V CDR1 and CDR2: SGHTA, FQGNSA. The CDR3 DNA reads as TGTGCCAGCAGCTTAGATGGACAGCAGGATTCACCCCTCCACTTT. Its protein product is CASSLDGQQDSPLHF.

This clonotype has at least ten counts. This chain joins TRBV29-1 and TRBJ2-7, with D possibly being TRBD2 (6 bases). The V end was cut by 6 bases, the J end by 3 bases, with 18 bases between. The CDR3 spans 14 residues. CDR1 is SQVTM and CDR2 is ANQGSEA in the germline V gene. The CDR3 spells CSVAEEGRIYEQYF. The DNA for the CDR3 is TGCAGCGTGGCAGAGGAGGGCCGTATCTACGAGCAGTACTTC.

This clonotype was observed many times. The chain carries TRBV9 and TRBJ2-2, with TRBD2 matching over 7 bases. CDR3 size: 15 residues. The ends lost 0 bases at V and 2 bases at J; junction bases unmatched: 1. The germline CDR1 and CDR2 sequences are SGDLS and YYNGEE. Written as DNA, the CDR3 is TGTGCCAGCAGCGTAGCGGGAGGTAACACCGGGGAGCTGTTTTTT. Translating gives CASSVAGGNTGELFF.

In DNA, the CDR3 is TGTGCCAGCAGCTTAGGAGTAGCGAGTAGCACAGATACGCAGTATTTT. This gives the protein CASSLGVASSTDTQYF. The chain is built from TRBV7-6 and TRBJ2-3; perhaps TRBD2 as D (5 bases). CDR3 size: 16 residues. Germline CDR1 is SGHVS and CDR2 is FNYEAQ. V was clipped by 1 base and J by 0 bases, with 11 bases between them. The full variable domain, rest sourced from reference TRBV7-6 and TRBJ2-3, is GAGVSQSPRYKVTKRGQDVALRCDPISGHVSLYWYRQALGQGPEFLTYFNYEAQQDKSGLPNDRFSAERPEGSISTLTIQRTEQRDSAMYRCASSLGVASSTDTQYFGPGTRLTVL.

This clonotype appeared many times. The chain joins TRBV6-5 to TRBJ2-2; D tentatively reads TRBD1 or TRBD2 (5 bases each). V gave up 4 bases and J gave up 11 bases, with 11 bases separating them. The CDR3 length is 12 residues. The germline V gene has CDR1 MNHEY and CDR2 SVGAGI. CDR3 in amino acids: CASSSGTSELFF. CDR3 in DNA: TGTGCCAGCAGTTCAGGGACGTCAGAGCTGTTTTTT.